Described below is a single T cell receptor (beta chain) sequence and its context. Antigen specificity is unknown. Profiled with immunoSEQ multiplex PCR; TCRdb holds only in-frame clones, not every one. The sample has around 1,100,000 clones; approximately 77% are singletons. The data are from a study of shared clonotypes between healthy human individuals. Study results and caveats: It was only blood that was sampled, and tissue repertoires likely differ.

Trimming took 2 bases from V and 3 from J, leaving 14 bases between them. The CDR3 totals 15 residues. The germline V gene has CDR1 SGDLS and CDR2 YYNGEE. Sequencing was carried out using memory CD4+ T cells from PBMCs. The subset is: CD45RA-negative fraction. V is TRBV9 and J is TRBJ1-2; D perhaps matches TRBD1 (5 bases). The clonotype originates from a man younger than 35 in good health. Some clones in this sample may be carry-over from other donors' samples. The CDR3 coding sequence is TGTGCCAGCAGCGTCGGGGGGATCAGGGACTATGGCTACACCTTC. This sequence encodes CASSVGGIRDYGYTF.